The 30 T cell receptor beta chains listed next were all sequenced from one sample in a study of blood T cells in healthy people across ages. The second PCR ran about 6 to 12 cycles with a sample-barcoded 5' primer and J-beta primers. Via MiXCR, TCRdb re-called the 5' RACE reads, giving one row per CDR3 protein. The sample records around 900,000 distinct CDR3 sequences, 25% to 35% being singletons. Material for sequencing was blood. The receptors originated from a woman of 80 years or more in good health.

The V call is TRBV7-6, the J call TRBJ2-7; D unclear. The CDR3 totals 13 residues. CDR1 and CDR2 (germline): SGHVS, FNYEAQ. V was clipped by 3 bases and J by 3 bases, with 9 bases between them. This chain's CDR3 is CASSFGTYYEQYF. In DNA, the CDR3 is TGTGCCAGCAGCTTCGGCACATACTACGAGCAGTACTTC. Together with reference TRBV7-6 and TRBJ2-7, the CDR3 gives the full variable domain: GAGVSQSPRYKVTKRGQDVALRCDPISGHVSLYWYRQALGQGPEFLTYFNYEAQQDKSGLPNDRFSAERPEGSISTLTIQRTEQRDSAMYRCASSFGTYYEQYFGPGTRLTVT.

This chain uses TRBV28 with TRBJ1-1, with 10 nucleotides matching TRBD1. Germline loops: CDR1 MDHEN, CDR2 SYDVKM. The CDR3 length is 16 residues. Trimming cost V 0 bases and J 2 bases; bases outside gene matches: 3. CDR3 DNA: TGTGCCAGCAGTTTATGGACAGGGGGCGTCAACACTGAAGCTTTCTTT. This gives the protein CASSLWTGGVNTEAFF.

This clonotype was seen many times. This sequence joins TRBV7-9 and TRBJ2-3; unclear D gene. Germline CDR1 and CDR2: SEHNR and FQNEAQ (reference sequence). V lost 1 base and J 2 bases, leaving 16 bases between the germline ends. The CDR3 is 17 residues long. The CDR3 region is CASSLEFASVLTDTQYF. Written as DNA, the CDR3 is TGTGCCAGCAGCTTAGAATTTGCGTCAGTCCTCACAGATACGCAGTATTTT.

A remark on this clonotype: A read error may be the cause here, since a much bigger clone is one base away. The CDR3 is CASSYSTSGCDTDTQYF. The CDR3 DNA is TGTGCCAGCAGTTACTCGACTAGCGGATGCGACACAGATACGCAGTATTTT. The chain combines TRBV6-2 or TRBV6-3 with TRBJ2-3; 9 bases align to TRBD2. Per germline, CDR1 MNHEY and CDR2 SVGEGT. V was clipped by 0 bases and J by 2 bases; unmatched bases: 6. CDR3 size: 17 residues.

The V gene is TRBV4-1, the J gene TRBJ1-2; a possible D gene is TRBD1 (5 bases). The CDR3 sequence is 16 residues long. Germline V CDR1 and CDR2: MGHRA, YSYEKL. Between the trimmed V and J ends, which lost 5 bases and 0 bases, there was a span of 16 bases. As DNA, the CDR3 is TGCGCCAGCAGCGCCAAGCAGGGACGGACTAACTATGGCTACACCTTC. Protein product: CASSAKQGRTNYGYTF.

With respect to this clonotype: One junction end does not reproduce the germline sequence, and a read error may be involved. The genes are TRBV28 and TRBJ2-7; D is perhaps TRBD1 (5 bases). Germline CDR1 reads MDHEN; CDR2 reads SYDVKM. There are 13 residues in the CDR3. CDR3 coding DNA: TGTGCCGGCAGCCGAACAGGACCCTACGAGCAGTACTTC. It specifies CAGSRTGPYEQYF.

This clonotype was counted ten times or more. The chain couples TRBV12-3 or TRBV12-4 to TRBJ1-2; D is unclear. This CDR3 spans 12 amino acids. V was clipped by 5 bases and J by 4 bases, with 8 bases between them. CDR3 sequence: CASSLWGYGYTF. The DNA of the CDR3 is TGTGCCAGCAGTCTATGGGGCTATGGCTACACCTTC.

The CDR3 nucleotides are TGTGCCAGCAGTGAGGGATTTGGGCGGTATGAGCAGTTCTTC. Residues: CASSEGFGRYEQFF. J is TRBJ2-1 and V is TRBV12-3 or TRBV12-4; D might be TRBD2 (5 bases). The length of the CDR3 is 14 residues. V was shortened by 5 bases and J by 8 bases, with 16 bases between the two germline ends.

This clonotype appeared many times. The CDR3 region is CASSPLGGAYEQYF. In DNA form, the CDR3 reads TGTGCCAGCAGCCCACTAGGGGGGGCTTACGAGCAGTACTTC. The chain is built from TRBV12-3 or TRBV12-4 and TRBJ2-7; D perhaps matches TRBD2 (7 bases). Trimming stripped 6 bases from V and 4 bases from J, with 16 bases between. The CDR3 length is 14 residues.

This clonotype was observed a handful of times. The CDR3 DNA reads as TGCGCCAGCAGCCATGCACAGACAGGGCCGTTGGAAAAACTGTTTTTT. Its protein is CASSHAQTGPLEKLFF. The V and J genes are TRBV4-3 and TRBJ1-4; TRBD1 aligns across 7 bases. The CDR3 loop spans 16 amino acids. Germline loops: CDR1 LGHNA, CDR2 YSLEER. The trim removed 3 bases at V and 8 bases at J, leaving 12 bases unmatched.

This clonotype was picked up many times. The chain is built from TRBV12-3 or TRBV12-4 and TRBJ1-1, with a possible D match to TRBD1 (6 bases). The CDR3 is 15 residues long. V lost 5 bases and J 0 bases, leaving 13 bases between the germline ends. The DNA for the CDR3 is TGTGCCAGCAGTGGATCCGGGACATTGAACACTGAAGCTTTCTTT. Residues: CASSGSGTLNTEAFF.

Details on this clonotype: This may come from a read error, since a much larger clone is one base off. The chain carries TRBV6-5 and TRBJ2-6; TRBD1 matches 10 bases. This CDR3 has 16 amino acids. After removal of 8 bases from V and 0 bases from J, the junction contained 4 bases not matched to a gene. The germline gives CDR1 MNHEY, CDR2 SVGAGI. The CDR3 bases are TGTGCCAGCGGTTGGACAGGGGGCTCTGGGGCCAACGTCCTGACTTTC. Translated, it gives CASGWTGGSGANVLTF.

This clonotype has only a few counts. This may be a read error, as it is one base from a much larger clone. The chain carries TRBV12-3 or TRBV12-4 and TRBJ2-3; 7 positions match TRBD2. This CDR3 has 16 amino acids. The CDR3 nucleotides are TGTGCCAGCAATACCCGGGGCGGGGGAATCACAGATGCGCAGTATTTT. Residues: CASNTRGGGITDAQYF.

A note on this clonotype: A much larger clone differs by one base, so this may be a read error. The chain joins TRBV4-1 to TRBJ2-1; TRBD2 might be the D (5 bases). The CDR3 spans 14 residues. Germline V gene lookup returns CDR1 MGHRA and CDR2 YSYEKL. This chain's CDR3 is CASSQALGSNERFF. The CDR3 DNA reads as TGCGCCAGCAGCCAAGCACTGGGGAGTAATGAGCGGTTCTTC.

J is TRBJ2-1 and V is TRBV25-1; 7 positions match TRBD2. The CDR3 is 15 amino acids. CDR1 is MGHDK, CDR2 SYGVNS, per germline. Trimming cost V 7 bases and J 7 bases; bases outside gene matches: 13. CDR3 sequence reads: CASIDETSLVNEQFF. The CDR3 bases are TGTGCCAGCATCGACGAGACTAGCCTAGTTAATGAGCAGTTCTTC.

The chain has TRBV7-2 and TRBJ1-2, with a weak D call TRBD1 (6 bases). This CDR3 comprises 13 residues. Per the germline V gene, CDR1 is SGHTA and CDR2 is FQGNSA. The CDR3 DNA reads TGTGTCCGCAGACTCTCAGGGGACTATGGCTACACCTTC. It translates to CVRRLSGDYGYTF.

The genes are TRBV28 and TRBJ1-1; 9 bases line up with TRBD1. Germline CDR1 reads MDHEN; CDR2 reads SYDVKM. The CDR3 has 15 amino acids. J gave up 2 bases and V 5 bases, and 6 bases lay outside the gene matches. The CDR3 here is CASSPLDRGNTEAFF. In DNA, the CDR3 is TGTGCCAGCAGTCCCTTGGACAGGGGAAACACTGAAGCTTTCTTT.

This clonotype was seen at least ten times. The chain uses TRBV7-2 and TRBJ2-1, with TRBD1 as a possible D gene (6 bases). The CDR3 length is 13 residues. The germline V gene has CDR1 SGHTA and CDR2 FQGNSA. V was trimmed by 5 bases and J by 8 bases, leaving 13 bases between them. The CDR3, as DNA: TGTGCCAGCAGCGTAGGGGGTTGGGATGAGCAGTTCTTC. Its protein is CASSVGGWDEQFF. The full variable domain, completed using reference TRBV7-2 and TRBJ2-1, is GAGVSQSPSNKVTEKGKDVELRCDPISGHTALYWYRQSLGQGLEFLIYFQGNSAPDKSGLPSDRFSAERTGGSVSTLTIQRTQQEDSAVYLCASSVGGWDEQFFGPGTRLTVL.

This clonotype was picked up a small number of times. This chain connects TRBV6-4 to TRBJ1-2; TRBD1 matches at 7 bases. Germline trimming cut 9 bases from V and 8 bases from J; bases unmatched to any gene: 12. In germline, CDR1 is MRHNA, CDR2 SNTAGT. The CDR3 runs to 13 residues. As DNA, the CDR3 is TGTGCCAGAGAGAGACAGGGAGCAAGCGGCTACACCTTC. It encodes CARERQGASGYTF.

This clonotype has ten or more counts. The chain recombines TRBV6-5 with TRBJ1-5; TRBD1 might be the D (5 bases). Germline CDR1 reads MNHEY; CDR2 reads SVGAGI. The V end was cut by 2 bases, the J end by 0 bases, with 11 bases between. The CDR3 consists of 16 residues. CDR3: CASSYEDRYSNQPQHF. The CDR3 region has the DNA TGTGCCAGCAGTTACGAAGACAGATATAGCAATCAGCCCCAGCATTTT.

Many counts were recorded for this clonotype. V usage is TRBV4-3 and J usage is TRBJ2-7; D is perhaps TRBD1 or TRBD2 (6 bases each). Germline CDR1 reads LGHNA; CDR2 reads YSLEER. V lost 0 bases to trimming and J lost 7 bases, with 13 bases between them. This CDR3 is built from 14 residues. CDR3 protein: CASSQEWGAGEQYF. The CDR3 DNA reads as TGCGCCAGCAGCCAAGAATGGGGGGCGGGTGAGCAGTACTTC.

The chain employs TRBV6-2 or TRBV6-3 and TRBJ1-5, with D perhaps matching TRBD1 (5 bases). Germline V CDR1 and CDR2: MNHEY, SVGEGT. This CDR3 contains 12 residues. V lost 8 bases and J 3 bases, leaving 8 bases between the germline ends. The CDR3 protein is CASRGLNQPQHF. In DNA form, the CDR3 reads TGTGCCAGCCGGGGCCTCAATCAGCCCCAGCATTTT.

This clonotype showed up many times. This chain connects TRBV7-2 to TRBJ2-3; D may be TRBD2 (6 bases). The CDR3 consists of 15 residues. Germline V gene sequence: CDR1 SGHTA, CDR2 FQGNSA. The V end was cut by 5 bases, the J end by 2 bases, with 14 bases between. CDR3 bases: TGTGCCAGCAGCCCTAGCCGGGAGCACACAGATACGCAGTATTTT. This gives the protein CASSPSREHTDTQYF.

This clonotype showed up many times. V gene TRBV7-2 combines with J gene TRBJ2-1; D is possibly TRBD1 (6 bases). Trimming left V 2 bases short and J 8 bases short, with 13 bases between. The CDR3 covers 14 residues. From germline, CDR1 is SGHTA and CDR2 FQGNSA. CDR3 region: CASSLIGGSDEQFF. The CDR3 DNA reads as TGTGCCAGCAGCTTAATAGGGGGATCGGATGAGCAGTTCTTC.

As for this clonotype: A much larger clone lies a single base off, so this may be a read error. The V gene is TRBV2, the J gene TRBJ2-7; D might be TRBD1 (7 bases). This CDR3 has 12 amino acids. The germline V gene has CDR1 SNHLY and CDR2 FYNNEI. The CDR3: CVSRGDAYEQYF. DNA for the CDR3: TGTGTCAGCAGGGGGGACGCCTACGAGCAGTACTTC.

Ten or more counts support this clonotype. V gene TRBV4-3 combines with J gene TRBJ2-3, with TRBD2 identical over 15 bases. This CDR3 contains 17 residues. The V gene's germline CDR1 is LGHNA and CDR2 YSLEER. Trimming cost V 0 bases and J 5 bases; bases outside gene matches: 3. The CDR3: CASSQDPGLAGGDTQYF. CDR3 in DNA: TGCGCCAGCAGCCAAGATCCGGGACTAGCGGGGGGAGATACGCAGTATTTT.

This clonotype showed up many times. V gene TRBV4-1 combines with J gene TRBJ1-2; D is possibly TRBD1 (5 bases). Trimming shortened V by 5 bases and J by 8 bases, and 15 bases separated the two germline ends. This CDR3 is 13 amino acids long. The V gene's germline CDR1 is MGHRA and CDR2 YSYEKL. CDR3 sequence: CASSTRIGTGYTF. The CDR3 coding sequence is TGCGCCAGCAGCACTCGGATAGGGACCGGCTACACCTTC.

Many counts were recorded for this clonotype. This rearrangement joins TRBV20-1 to TRBJ2-4; 9 nucleotides align to TRBD1. The CDR3 sequence is 15 residues long. J lost 8 bases, V lost 5 bases, and 13 bases had no gene match. CDR1 is DFQATT and CDR2 is SNEGSKA in the germline V gene (reference sequence). The CDR3 spells CSAVNRGLDGDIQYF. CDR3 bases: TGCAGTGCTGTAAACAGGGGGCTGGATGGGGACATTCAGTACTTC.

The chain employs TRBV18 and TRBJ2-2; D is undetermined. V lost 2 bases to trimming and J lost 6 bases, with 7 bases between them. Looked up from germline, CDR1 is KGHSH and CDR2 is LQKENI. The CDR3 runs 13 residues. Written as DNA, the CDR3 is TGTGCCAGCTCACCAAGCGCGGCCGGGGAGCTGTTTTTT. Translating gives CASSPSAAGELFF.

This clonotype was seen at least ten times. The chain combines TRBV12-3 or TRBV12-4 with TRBJ2-4; unclear D gene. The length of the CDR3 is 15 residues. The V end was cut by 5 bases, the J end by 8 bases, with 19 bases between. The CDR3 DNA sequence: TGTGCCAGCAGTCCCGTGGGGTCGGTGGCGGACATTCAGTACTTC. It translates to CASSPVGSVADIQYF.